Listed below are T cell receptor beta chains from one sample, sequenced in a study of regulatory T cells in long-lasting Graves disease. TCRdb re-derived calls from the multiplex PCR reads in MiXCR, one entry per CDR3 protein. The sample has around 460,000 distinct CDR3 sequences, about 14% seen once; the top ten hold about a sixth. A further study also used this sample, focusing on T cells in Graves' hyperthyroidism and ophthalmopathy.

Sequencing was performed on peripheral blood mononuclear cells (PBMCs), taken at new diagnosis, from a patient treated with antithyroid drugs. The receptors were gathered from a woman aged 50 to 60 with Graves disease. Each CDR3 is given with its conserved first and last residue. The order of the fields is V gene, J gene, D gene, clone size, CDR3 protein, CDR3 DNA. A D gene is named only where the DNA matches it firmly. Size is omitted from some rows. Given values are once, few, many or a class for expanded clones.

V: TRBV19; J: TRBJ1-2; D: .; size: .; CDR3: CASRTWLNYGYTF; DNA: TGTGCCAGTAGGACATGGCTGAACTATGGCTACACCTTC
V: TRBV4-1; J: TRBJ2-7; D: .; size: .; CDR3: CASSHPIGAGEVYEQYF; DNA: TGCGCCAGCAGCCACCCAATAGGAGCAGGGGAGGTCTACGAGCAGTACTTC
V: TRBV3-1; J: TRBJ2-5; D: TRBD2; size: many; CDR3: CASSQDPGGRALETQYF; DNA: TGTGCCAGCAGCCAAGATCCTGGCGGGAGGGCCCTTGAGACCCAGTACTTC
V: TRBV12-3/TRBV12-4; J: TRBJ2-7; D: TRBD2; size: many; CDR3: CASSLVAGRTYEQYF; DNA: TGTGCCAGCAGTTTAGTAGCGGGTAGAACCTACGAGCAGTACTTC
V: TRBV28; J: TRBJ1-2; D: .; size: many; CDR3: CASSPYGYTF; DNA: TGTGCCAGCAGTCCCTATGGCTACACCTTC
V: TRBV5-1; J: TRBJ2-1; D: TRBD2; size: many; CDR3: CASSLASGTHNEQFF; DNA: TGCGCCAGCAGCTTGGCTAGCGGGACACACAATGAGCAGTTCTTC
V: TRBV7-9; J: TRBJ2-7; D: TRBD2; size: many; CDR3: CAIVPGLVLSHREQYF; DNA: TGTGCCATCGTACCGGGACTAGTCCTCTCCCACCGCGAGCAGTACTTC
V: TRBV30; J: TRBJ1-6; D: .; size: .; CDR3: CAWSAEGGTYNSPLHF; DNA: TGTGCCTGGAGTGCCGAGGGTGGGACCTATAATTCACCCCTCCACTTT
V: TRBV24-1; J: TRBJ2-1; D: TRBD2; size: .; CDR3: CATSDPSGSNPNNEQFF; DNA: TGTGCCACCAGTGATCCTAGCGGGAGCAACCCAAACAATGAGCAGTTCTTC
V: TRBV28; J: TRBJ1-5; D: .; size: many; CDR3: CASSNIQGDQPQHF; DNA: TGTGCCAGCAGCAATATACAGGGAGATCAGCCCCAGCATTTT
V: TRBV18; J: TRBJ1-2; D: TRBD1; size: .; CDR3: CASSPPGQGNYGYTF; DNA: TGTGCCAGCTCACCACCGGGACAGGGAAACTATGGCTACACCTTC
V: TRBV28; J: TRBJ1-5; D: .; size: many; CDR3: CASSFGMGLYSNQPQHF; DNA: TGTGCCAGCAGTTTTGGGATGGGGCTTTATAGCAATCAGCCCCAGCATTTT
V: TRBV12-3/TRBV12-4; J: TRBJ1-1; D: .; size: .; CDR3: CASSSRDRETGMNTEAFF; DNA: TGTGCCAGCAGTTCGCGGGATCGGGAGACGGGGATGAACACTGAAGCTTTCTTT
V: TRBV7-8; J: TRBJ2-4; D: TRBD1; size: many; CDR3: CASSLAGRRTGATNIQYF; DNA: TGTGCCAGCAGCTTAGCCGGTAGGAGGACAGGGGCAACAAACATTCAGTACTTC
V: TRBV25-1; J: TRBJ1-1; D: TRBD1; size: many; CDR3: CASSESPTGLTEAFF; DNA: TGTGCCAGCAGTGAATCCCCGACAGGGTTGACTGAAGCTTTCTTT
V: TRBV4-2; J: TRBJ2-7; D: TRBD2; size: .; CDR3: CASSQDGLAPVYEQYF; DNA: TGTGCCAGCAGCCAAGATGGACTAGCGCCCGTCTACGAGCAGTACTTC
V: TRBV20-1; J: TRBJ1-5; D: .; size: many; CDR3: CSARGGAGNQPQHF; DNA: TGCAGTGCTAGAGGGGGGGCGGGCAATCAGCCCCAGCATTTT
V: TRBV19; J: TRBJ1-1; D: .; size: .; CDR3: CASSDRRNTEAFF; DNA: TGTGCCAGTTCGGACAGAAGAAACACTGAAGCTTTCTTT
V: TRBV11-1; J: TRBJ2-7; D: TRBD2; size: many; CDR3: CASSGQREGLSSYEQYF; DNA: TGTGCCAGCAGCGGACAGCGGGAGGGCCTGTCTTCCTACGAGCAGTACTTC
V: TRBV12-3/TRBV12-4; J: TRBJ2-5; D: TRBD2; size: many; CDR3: CASSLGGSNLETQYF; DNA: TGTGCCAGCAGTTTGGGCGGGAGTAATTTAGAGACCCAGTACTTC
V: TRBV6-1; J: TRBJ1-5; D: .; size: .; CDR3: CASSETWGGNQPQHF; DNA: TGTGCCAGCAGTGAAACGTGGGGGGGCAATCAGCCCCAGCATTTT
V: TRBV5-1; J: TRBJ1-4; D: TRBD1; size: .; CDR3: CASSFSGTGGSNEKLFF; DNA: TGCGCCAGCAGCTTCTCCGGGACAGGGGGTTCGAATGAAAAACTGTTTTTT
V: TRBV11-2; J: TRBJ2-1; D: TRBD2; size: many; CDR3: CASSTGLAGGGEQFF; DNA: TGTGCCAGCAGCACAGGACTAGCGGGAGGGGGAGAGCAGTTCTTC
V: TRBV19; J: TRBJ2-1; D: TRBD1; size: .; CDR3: CASSANPGQGYNEQFF; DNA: TGTGCCAGTAGTGCCAATCCGGGACAGGGCTACAATGAGCAGTTCTTC
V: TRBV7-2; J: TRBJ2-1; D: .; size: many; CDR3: CASSLLSSNEQFF; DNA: TGTGCCAGCAGCTTATTGAGTAGCAATGAGCAGTTCTTC
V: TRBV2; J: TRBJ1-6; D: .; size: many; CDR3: CADSSAGQSSPLHF; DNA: TGTGCCGATTCCTCCGCAGGTCAAAGTTCACCCCTCCACTTT
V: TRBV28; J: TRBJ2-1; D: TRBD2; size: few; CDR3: CASSSKRFWTSGRPSSYNEQFF; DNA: TGTGCCAGCAGTTCGAAAAGGTTTTGGACTAGCGGGAGACCGAGCTCCTACAATGAGCAGTTCTTC
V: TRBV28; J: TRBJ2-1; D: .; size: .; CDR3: CASSFGLPREMFHF; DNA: TGTGCCAGCAGTTTCGGACTACCAAGAGAGATGTTCCACTTC